The clone carrying this T cell receptor beta chain came up many times. Donors gave about 10 milliliters of peripheral blood apiece. These data belong to a study of blood T cells in healthy people across ages. For the second PCR, which ran for roughly 7 to 11 cycles, a sample-barcoded 5' primer and a J-beta primer mix were used. Each CDR3 protein gets one entry after TCRdb re-called the 5' RACE reads with MiXCR. The data show around 870,000 distinct CDR3 sequences, 29% seen once. V was trimmed by 1 base and J by 1 base, leaving 12 bases between them. The V gene's germline CDR1 is SGHAT and CDR2 FQNNGV. The CDR3 extends over 16 amino acids.

V gene TRBV11-2 combines with J gene TRBJ2-3; D is tentatively TRBD1 or TRBD2 (5 bases each). The sample taken for sequencing was blood. This receptor was obtained from an elderly woman in good health. The CDR3 DNA sequence: TGTGCCAGCAGCTTAGGGTGGGGACCGCGCACAGATACGCAGTATTTT. It yields the protein CASSLGWGPRTDTQYF. Based on the CDR3 plus reference TRBV11-2 and TRBJ2-3, the full variable domain is EAGVAQSPRYKIIEKRQSVAFWCNPISGHATLYWYQQILGQGPKLLIQFQNNGVVDDSQLPKDRFSAERLKGVDSTLKIQPAKLEDSAVYLCASSLGWGPRTDTQYFGPGTRLTVL.